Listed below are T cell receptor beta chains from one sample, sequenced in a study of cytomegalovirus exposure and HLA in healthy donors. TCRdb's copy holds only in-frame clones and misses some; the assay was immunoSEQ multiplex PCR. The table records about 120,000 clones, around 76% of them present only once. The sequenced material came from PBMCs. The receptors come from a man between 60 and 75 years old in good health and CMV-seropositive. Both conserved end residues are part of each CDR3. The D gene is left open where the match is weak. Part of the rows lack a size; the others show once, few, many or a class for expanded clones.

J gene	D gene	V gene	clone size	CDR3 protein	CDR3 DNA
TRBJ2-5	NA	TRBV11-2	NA	CASSKGSAETQYF	TGTGCCAGCAGCAAAGGGAGCGCGGAGACCCAGTACTTC
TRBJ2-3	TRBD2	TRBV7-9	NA	CASSLGLAGAGDTQYF	TGTGCCAGCAGCTTGGGACTAGCGGGGGCGGGGGATACGCAGTATTTT
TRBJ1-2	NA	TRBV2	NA	CASFNVVYGYTF	TGTGCCAGTTTCAACGTAGTTTATGGCTACACCTTC
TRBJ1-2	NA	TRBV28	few	CASNARKDGYTF	TGTGCCAGCAACGCCAGGAAGGATGGCTACACCTTC
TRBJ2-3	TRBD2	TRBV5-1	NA	CASSLGRGSVDTQYF	TGCGCCAGCAGCTTGGGGCGGGGGAGTGTAGATACGCAGTATTTT
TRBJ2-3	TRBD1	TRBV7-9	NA	CASSFGQGKTDTQYF	TGTGCCAGCAGCTTCGGACAGGGCAAGACAGATACGCAGTATTTT
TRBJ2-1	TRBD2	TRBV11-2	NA	CASSYLAGVGYNEQFF	TGTGCCAGCAGCTACCTAGCGGGAGTGGGTTACAATGAGCAGTTCTTC
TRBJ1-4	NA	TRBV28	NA	CASSTPGGRANEKLFF	TGTGCCAGCAGTACGCCCGGGGGTCGGGCTAATGAAAAACTGTTTTTT
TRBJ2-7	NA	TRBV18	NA	CASSPNRDSYEQYF	TGTGCCAGCTCACCGAACAGAGACTCCTACGAGCAGTACTTC
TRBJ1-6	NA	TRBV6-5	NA	CASSYSTVGGNSPLHF	TGTGCCAGCAGTTACTCCACCGTGGGGGGGAATTCACCCCTCCACTTT
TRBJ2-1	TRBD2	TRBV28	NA	CASSPQTRLAGHEQFF	TGTGCCAGCAGCCCGCAAACTAGACTAGCGGGACATGAGCAGTTCTTC
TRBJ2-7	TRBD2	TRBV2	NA	CASLSGTSQGYEQYF	TGTGCCAGCCTATCCGGGACTAGCCAAGGATACGAGCAGTACTTC
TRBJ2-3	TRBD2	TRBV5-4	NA	CASSQGTGGTSGGGDTQYF	TGTGCCAGCAGCCAAGGGACAGGCGGTACTAGCGGGGGAGGAGATACGCAGTATTTT
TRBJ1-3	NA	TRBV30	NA	CAWSPGHNSGNTIYF	TGTGCCTGGAGCCCGGGACATAACTCTGGAAACACCATATATTTT
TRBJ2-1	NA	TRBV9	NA	CASSVLAGLYNEQFF	TGTGCCAGCAGCGTTCTTGCGGGACTCTACAATGAGCAGTTCTTC
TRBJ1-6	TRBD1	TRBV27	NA	CASSLSKQGRSPLHF	TGTGCCAGCAGTTTATCGAAACAGGGGAGGTCACCCCTCCACTTT
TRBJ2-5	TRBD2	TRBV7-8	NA	CASSHLAGSSREQYF	TGTGCCAGCAGCCACCTAGCGGGAAGCTCTAGGGAGCAGTACTTC
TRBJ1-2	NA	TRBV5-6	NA	CASRADARGGYTF	TGTGCCAGCAGGGCAGACGCCCGGGGTGGCTACACCTTC
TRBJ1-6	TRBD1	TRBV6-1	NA	CASSGQGTYNSLLHF	TGTGCCAGCAGCGGACAGGGAACCTATAATTCACTCCTCCACTTT
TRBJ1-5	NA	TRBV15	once	CATSRDADYSNQPQHF	TGTGCCACCAGCAGAGATGCAGATTATAGCAATCAGCCCCAGCATTTT
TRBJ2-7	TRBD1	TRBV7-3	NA	CASSLGQGRNEQYF	TGTGCCAGCAGCTTAGGACAGGGGAGAAACGAGCAGTACTTC
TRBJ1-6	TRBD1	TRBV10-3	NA	CAISADRANSPLHF	TGTGCCATCAGTGCGGACAGGGCAAATTCACCCCTCCACTTT
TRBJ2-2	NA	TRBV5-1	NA	CASSLTGYFTGELFF	TGCGCCAGCAGCTTGACGGGGTATTTCACCGGGGAGCTGTTTTTT
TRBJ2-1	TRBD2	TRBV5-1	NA	CASSLGLAGGLVNNEQFF	TGCGCCAGCAGCTTGGGGCTAGCGGGGGGGCTAGTGAACAATGAGCAGTTCTTC
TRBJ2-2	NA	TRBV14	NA	CASSQVRNTGELFF	TGTGCCAGCAGCCAAGTTAGGAACACCGGGGAGCTGTTTTTT
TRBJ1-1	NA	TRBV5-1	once	CASSTGQTGNTEAFF	TGCGCCAGCAGCACAGGACAGACCGGGAACACTGAAGCTTTCTTT
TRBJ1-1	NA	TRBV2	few	CASRQQQNTEAFF	TGTGCCAGCAGACAGCAGCAGAACACTGAAGCTTTCTTT
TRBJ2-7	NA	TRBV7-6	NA	CASMRDAHHYEQYF	TGTGCCAGCATGCGGGACGCACATCACTACGAGCAGTACTTC
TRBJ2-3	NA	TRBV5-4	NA	CASSSYTDTQYF	TGTGCCAGCAGCTCCTACACAGATACGCAGTATTTT
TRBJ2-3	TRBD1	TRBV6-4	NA	CASSDTGTGGYTDTQYF	TGTGCCAGCAGTGACACCGGGACAGGGGGTTACACAGATACGCAGTATTTT
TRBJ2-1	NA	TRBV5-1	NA	CASSSRSGSYNEQFF	TGCGCCAGCAGCTCCCGCAGCGGATCCTACAATGAGCAGTTCTTC
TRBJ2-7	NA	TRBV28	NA	CASRPQGSNEQYF	TGTGCCAGCAGGCCTCAGGGGTCCAACGAGCAGTACTTC
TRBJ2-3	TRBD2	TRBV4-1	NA	CASSHTSGSPDTQYF	TGCGCCAGCAGCCATACTAGCGGGAGCCCAGATACGCAGTATTTT
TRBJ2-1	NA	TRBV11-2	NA	CASSIRTGSNEQFF	TGTGCCAGCAGCATACGGACCGGGAGCAATGAGCAGTTCTTC
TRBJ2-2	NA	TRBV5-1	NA	CASSLVGGNTGELFF	TGCGCCAGCAGCTTGGTAGGGGGGAACACCGGGGAGCTGTTTTTT
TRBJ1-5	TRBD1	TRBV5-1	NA	CASSSGTGGNQPQHF	TGCGCCAGCAGCTCCGGGACAGGTGGGAATCAGCCCCAGCATTTT
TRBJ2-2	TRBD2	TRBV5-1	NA	CASSLGTLAGGSTGELFF	TGCGCCAGCAGCTTGGGAACTCTAGCGGGAGGGAGCACCGGGGAGCTGTTTTTT